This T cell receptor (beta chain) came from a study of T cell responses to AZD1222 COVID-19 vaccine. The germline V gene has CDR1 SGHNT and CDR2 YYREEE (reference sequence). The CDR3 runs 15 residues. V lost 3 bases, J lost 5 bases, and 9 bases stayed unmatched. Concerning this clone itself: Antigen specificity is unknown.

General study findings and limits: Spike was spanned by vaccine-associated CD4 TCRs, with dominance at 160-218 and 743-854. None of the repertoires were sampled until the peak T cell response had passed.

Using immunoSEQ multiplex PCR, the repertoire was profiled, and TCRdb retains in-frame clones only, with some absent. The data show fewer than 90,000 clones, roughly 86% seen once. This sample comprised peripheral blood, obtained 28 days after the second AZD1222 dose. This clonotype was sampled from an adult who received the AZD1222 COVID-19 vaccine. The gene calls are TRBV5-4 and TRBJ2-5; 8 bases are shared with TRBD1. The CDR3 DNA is TGTGCCAGCAGCTCCGGGACAGGCGGGTTGGAGACCCAGTACTTC. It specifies CASSSGTGGLETQYF.